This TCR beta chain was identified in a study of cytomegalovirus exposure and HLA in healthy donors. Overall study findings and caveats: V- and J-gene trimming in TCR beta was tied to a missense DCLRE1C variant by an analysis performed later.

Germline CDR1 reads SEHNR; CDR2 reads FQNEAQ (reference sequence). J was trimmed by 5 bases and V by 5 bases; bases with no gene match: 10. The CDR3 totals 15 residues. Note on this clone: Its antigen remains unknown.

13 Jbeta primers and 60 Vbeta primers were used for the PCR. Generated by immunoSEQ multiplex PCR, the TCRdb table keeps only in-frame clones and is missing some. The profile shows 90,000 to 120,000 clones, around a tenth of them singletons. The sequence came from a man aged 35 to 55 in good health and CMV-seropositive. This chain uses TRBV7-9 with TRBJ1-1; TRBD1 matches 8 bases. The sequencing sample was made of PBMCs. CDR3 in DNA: TGTGCCAGCAGCAACCTCAGGGGGCGCGGGACTGAAGCTTTCTTT. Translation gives CASSNLRGRGTEAFF.